One sample yielded the 6 T cell receptor beta chains listed below, sequenced in a study of vaccination effects on CD4 cells after COVID-19. Produced via immunoSEQ multiplex PCR; TCRdb's table is partial and in-frame only. This sample has 70,000 to 85,000 clones, with 75% to 85% found just once. These receptors have no identified antigens. Prior to sequencing, the ViraFEST assay stimulated PBMC with viral peptide pools, which expanded the antigen-specific CD4+ T cells. With roughly nine days of culture completed, CD4+ T cells were isolated. Two doses of either BNT162b2 or mRNA-1273 were given to each participant. This material consisted of CD4+ T cells from PBMCs cultured with HCoV-229E spike peptides, taken after COVID-19 vaccination. These receptors originate from a human donor who received a COVID-19 vaccine.

V is TRBV5-1 and J is TRBJ2-1; perhaps TRBD2 as D (5 bases). Trimming left V 0 bases short and J 6 bases short, with 13 bases between. CDR1 and CDR2 from the germline V gene are SGHRS and YFSETQ. The CDR3 runs to 15 residues. The chain's CDR3 is CASSLEQLVGNEQFF. CDR3 bases: TGCGCCAGCAGCTTGGAACAACTAGTCGGCAATGAGCAGTTCTTC.

The chain is built from TRBV14 and TRBJ2-7; no reliable D call. Germline V lookup: CDR1 SGHDN, CDR2 FVKESK. V dropped 1 base and J dropped 2 bases, with 12 bases sitting between them. The CDR3 extends over 15 amino acids. The CDR3 region is CASSQGVGRAYEQYV. The CDR3 region has the DNA TGTGCCAGCAGCCAAGGAGTTGGCCGAGCCTACGAGCAGTACGTC.

The rearrangement uses TRBV5-6 and TRBJ1-6; D gene ambiguous. The V and J ends lost 3 bases and 7 bases respectively, with 14 bases between them. This CDR3 is built from 15 residues. In germline, CDR1 is SGHDT, CDR2 YYEEEE. CDR3 protein: CASSYNRLPNSPLHF. The DNA for the CDR3 is TGTGCCAGCAGCTACAACCGACTCCCCAATTCACCCCTCCACTTT.

The rearrangement uses TRBV14 and TRBJ1-6; 7 nucleotides agree with TRBD1. Germline assignment: CDR1 SGHDN and CDR2 FVKESK. Trimming cost V 3 bases and J 9 bases; bases outside gene matches: 8. The CDR3 covers 15 residues. The CDR3 reads CASSHSGTVFSPLHF. The CDR3 DNA sequence: TGTGCCAGCAGCCACTCCGGGACAGTATTTTCACCCCTCCACTTT.

The chain carries TRBV19 and TRBJ1-4, with D uncertain. This CDR3 spans 16 amino acids. V lost 5 bases and J lost 7, with 20 bases in between. Germline-derived CDR1 and CDR2 are LNHDA and SQIVND (reference sequence). The CDR3 here is CASSSRPGRITEKLFF. CDR3 DNA: TGTGCCAGTAGTTCCCGCCCAGGACGGATTACTGAAAAACTGTTTTTT.

The rearrangement uses TRBV5-1 and TRBJ2-5; TRBD2 aligns across 14 bases. The V gene end was trimmed by 5 bases and the J gene end by 4 bases; junction bases not matched to a gene: 7. The germline V gene has CDR1 SGHRS and CDR2 YFSETQ. This CDR3 is 16 amino acids long. The chain's CDR3 is CASRRLAGGPGETQYF. For the CDR3, the DNA is TGCGCCAGCAGAAGACTAGCGGGGGGGCCGGGAGAGACCCAGTACTTC.